Listed below are T cell receptor beta chains from one sample, sequenced in a study of blood T cell repertoires in COVID-19. Sequencing used immunoSEQ multiplex PCR; TCRdb keeps in-frame clones, though not all of them. The sample lists 300,000 or so clones; around nine tenths were seen once. Sequenced input: PBMCs or T cells enriched from blood (not recorded which). These receptor sequences come from a woman in her 50s who had been exposed to COVID-19. The CDR3 runs from the conserved cysteine through the conserved F or W. The D gene is left open where the match is weak. Expanded clones get a size class; other rows say once, few or many, or leave the size out.

v_gene: TRBV3-1/TRBV3-2
d_gene: TRBD1
abundance: .
j_gene: TRBJ1-2
CDR3nt: TGTGCCAGCAGCCAAGCGACAGGGCTTAACTATGGCTACACCTTC
CDR3aa: CASSQATGLNYGYTF

v_gene: TRBV2
d_gene: TRBD1
abundance: .
j_gene: TRBJ1-4
CDR3nt: TGTGCCAGCAGTATACAGGGGGCAAATGAAAAACTGTTTTTT
CDR3aa: CASSIQGANEKLFF

v_gene: TRBV30
d_gene: TRBD1
abundance: once
j_gene: TRBJ2-2
CDR3nt: TGTGCCAGCAGACAGGGGTCCGGGGAGCTGTTTTTT
CDR3aa: CASRQGSGELFF

v_gene: TRBV19
d_gene: TRBD1
abundance: .
j_gene: TRBJ1-5
CDR3nt: TGTGCCAGTAGAAAATCCGGGACAGGGATTCAGCCCCAGCATTTT
CDR3aa: CASRKSGTGIQPQHF

v_gene: TRBV2
d_gene: .
abundance: .
j_gene: TRBJ1-2
CDR3nt: TGTGCCAGCAGTGAAAAGGGGTTGCGGGGCTACACCTTC
CDR3aa: CASSEKGLRGYTF

v_gene: TRBV9
d_gene: .
abundance: .
j_gene: TRBJ2-1
CDR3nt: TGTGCCAGCAGCCAAGGGGGTTGGGGAAACAATGAGCAGTTCTTC
CDR3aa: CASSQGGWGNNEQFF

v_gene: TRBV7-9
d_gene: .
abundance: .
j_gene: TRBJ2-3
CDR3nt: TGTGCCAGCCAAGGGGGAGATACGCAGTATTTT
CDR3aa: CASQGGDTQYF

v_gene: TRBV28
d_gene: TRBD1
abundance: .
j_gene: TRBJ1-6
CDR3nt: TGTGCCAGCAGCCACAACAGGGGCTCCTATAATTCACCCCTCCACTTT
CDR3aa: CASSHNRGSYNSPLHF

v_gene: TRBV7-9
d_gene: TRBD2
abundance: .
j_gene: TRBJ2-1
CDR3nt: TGTGCCAGCAGGCCGGGACTAGCAACAAATGAGCAGTTCTTC
CDR3aa: CASRPGLATNEQFF

v_gene: TRBV2
d_gene: .
abundance: .
j_gene: TRBJ1-2
CDR3nt: TGTGCCAGCAGGGGCCCCACAGGGAGCTATGGCTACACCTTC
CDR3aa: CASRGPTGSYGYTF

v_gene: TRBV28
d_gene: TRBD2
abundance: few
j_gene: TRBJ2-1
CDR3nt: TGTGCCAGCAGTCCCAAGACCGGGACTAGGTCTGAAAATGAGCAGTTCTTC
CDR3aa: CASSPKTGTRSENEQFF

v_gene: TRBV18
d_gene: .
abundance: .
j_gene: TRBJ1-1
CDR3nt: TGTGCCAGCTCACCACTAAACTCGGTGAACACTGAAGCTTTCTTT
CDR3aa: CASSPLNSVNTEAFF

v_gene: TRBV6-5
d_gene: .
abundance: .
j_gene: TRBJ1-1
CDR3nt: TGTGCCAGCAGGAGGGGGGGCACTGAAGCTTTCTTT
CDR3aa: CASRRGGTEAFF

v_gene: TRBV21-1
d_gene: .
abundance: once
j_gene: TRBJ2-1
CDR3nt: TGTGCCAGCAGCAAATTCCACGGACCCCAGAGGGATGAGCAGTTCTTC
CDR3aa: CASSKFHGPQRDEQFF

v_gene: TRBV2
d_gene: TRBD1
abundance: .
j_gene: TRBJ1-5
CDR3nt: TGTGCCAGCAGTAATACAGGGGGGCAGGCGCCCCAGCATTTT
CDR3aa: CASSNTGGQAPQHF

v_gene: TRBV3-1/TRBV3-2
d_gene: .
abundance: .
j_gene: TRBJ1-5
CDR3nt: TGTGCCAGCAGCCCAGACCAGGGTCCCAATCAGCCCCAGCATTTT
CDR3aa: CASSPDQGPNQPQHF

v_gene: TRBV7-7
d_gene: .
abundance: .
j_gene: TRBJ2-2
CDR3nt: TGTGCTAGCAGCCCCACGGGGGAGAACACCGGGGAGCTGTTTTTT
CDR3aa: CASSPTGENTGELFF

v_gene: TRBV4-1
d_gene: .
abundance: .
j_gene: TRBJ1-5
CDR3nt: TGCGCCAGCAGCCAAGAACGGGGGCCCCAGCATTTT
CDR3aa: CASSQERGPQHF

v_gene: TRBV4-2
d_gene: TRBD2
abundance: .
j_gene: TRBJ2-5
CDR3nt: TGTGCCAGCAGCCAAGACGGCGGGGGGCGTGAGACCCAGTACTTC
CDR3aa: CASSQDGGGRETQYF

v_gene: TRBV14
d_gene: .
abundance: .
j_gene: TRBJ1-2
CDR3nt: TGTGCCAGCAGCCAAGCTCGAGGGAGCTATGGCTACACCTTC
CDR3aa: CASSQARGSYGYTF

v_gene: TRBV27
d_gene: TRBD1
abundance: .
j_gene: TRBJ2-5
CDR3nt: TGTGCCAGCAGTTTATCAGGACAGGGGGCTCAAGAGACCCAGTACTTC
CDR3aa: CASSLSGQGAQETQYF

v_gene: TRBV11-3
d_gene: TRBD1
abundance: .
j_gene: TRBJ2-2
CDR3nt: TGTGCCAGCAGCTCCGGGACAGCCATTTACACCGGGGAGCTGTTTTTT
CDR3aa: CASSSGTAIYTGELFF

v_gene: TRBV25-1
d_gene: .
abundance: .
j_gene: TRBJ1-4
CDR3nt: TGTGCCAGCAGTGAATTACGGACGGGGAAACTGTTTTTT
CDR3aa: CASSELRTGKLFF

v_gene: TRBV5-1
d_gene: TRBD2
abundance: .
j_gene: TRBJ2-1
CDR3nt: TGCGCCAGCAGCTTGACCCTAGCGGGGGGGCCCTACAATGAGCAGTTCTTC
CDR3aa: CASSLTLAGGPYNEQFF

v_gene: TRBV2
d_gene: .
abundance: .
j_gene: TRBJ1-5
CDR3nt: TGTGCCAGCAGTGAAGTAGTAGGAGCCAGCAATCAGCCCCAGCATTTT
CDR3aa: CASSEVVGASNQPQHF

v_gene: TRBV3-1/TRBV3-2
d_gene: TRBD2
abundance: .
j_gene: TRBJ2-6
CDR3nt: TGTGCCAGCAGCCAAGGAATAGCGGGGGGGCCAAGTGGGGCCAACGTCCTGACTTTC
CDR3aa: CASSQGIAGGPSGANVLTF

v_gene: TRBV3-1/TRBV3-2
d_gene: TRBD1
abundance: .
j_gene: TRBJ1-1
CDR3nt: TGTGCCAGCAGCCAGGACAGGGGCACTGAAGCTTTCTTT
CDR3aa: CASSQDRGTEAFF

v_gene: TRBV7-2
d_gene: .
abundance: .
j_gene: TRBJ1-6
CDR3nt: TGTGCCAGCAGCTTAATGCCGGGAGGGAATAATTCACCCCTCCACTTT
CDR3aa: CASSLMPGGNNSPLHF

v_gene: TRBV5-1
d_gene: .
abundance: .
j_gene: TRBJ1-1
CDR3nt: TGCGCCAGCAGCTTGGAAAGGAGTGAAGCTTTCTTT
CDR3aa: CASSLERSEAFF

v_gene: TRBV6-5
d_gene: .
abundance: .
j_gene: TRBJ1-1
CDR3nt: TGTGCCAGCAGTTATAAGGGGATGAACACTGAAGCTTTCTTT
CDR3aa: CASSYKGMNTEAFF

v_gene: TRBV4-1
d_gene: .
abundance: .
j_gene: TRBJ1-6
CDR3nt: TGCGCCAGCAGCCAAGCAGAGGGTTCACCCCTCCACTTT
CDR3aa: CASSQAEGSPLHF

v_gene: TRBV9
d_gene: TRBD1
abundance: .
j_gene: TRBJ2-2
CDR3nt: TGTGCCAGCAGACCCACCGGACAGGCCGGGGAGCTGTTTTTT
CDR3aa: CASRPTGQAGELFF

v_gene: TRBV10-3
d_gene: .
abundance: once
j_gene: TRBJ2-1
CDR3nt: TGTGCCACCACATCCGTGAGGTACAATGAGCAGTTCTTC
CDR3aa: CATTSVRYNEQFF

v_gene: TRBV28
d_gene: .
abundance: .
j_gene: TRBJ1-2
CDR3nt: TGTGCCAGCAGTTTGGTGACAGGCTATGGCTACACCTTC
CDR3aa: CASSLVTGYGYTF

v_gene: TRBV7-2
d_gene: .
abundance: .
j_gene: TRBJ1-5
CDR3nt: TGTGCCAGCAGCCCCGCTCCGGGGGGGCATCAGCCCCAGCATTTT
CDR3aa: CASSPAPGGHQPQHF

v_gene: TRBV7-9
d_gene: .
abundance: .
j_gene: TRBJ1-2
CDR3nt: TGTGCCAGCAGCTCGGAGAACAGGGTTAGGAACTATGGCTACACCTTC
CDR3aa: CASSSENRVRNYGYTF

v_gene: TRBV27
d_gene: TRBD1
abundance: .
j_gene: TRBJ2-7
CDR3nt: TGTGCCAGCAGCCCGGACAGGGCAAGGGTCTACGAGCAGTACTTC
CDR3aa: CASSPDRARVYEQYF

v_gene: TRBV2
d_gene: .
abundance: .
j_gene: TRBJ2-1
CDR3nt: TGTGCCAGCAGCTGGAGTGGAAGTGAGCAGTTCTTC
CDR3aa: CASSWSGSEQFF

v_gene: TRBV12-5
d_gene: .
abundance: .
j_gene: TRBJ2-1
CDR3nt: TGTGCTAGTGGTTCCCGGGGGGCCTCCTACAATGAGCAGTTCTTC
CDR3aa: CASGSRGASYNEQFF

v_gene: TRBV27
d_gene: TRBD2
abundance: .
j_gene: TRBJ2-7
CDR3nt: TGTGCCAGCAGTCCATGGGGGACTAAATCCTACGAGCAGTACTTC
CDR3aa: CASSPWGTKSYEQYF

v_gene: TRBV5-6
d_gene: .
abundance: .
j_gene: TRBJ2-3
CDR3nt: TGTGCCAGCAGCATTACATGGTTAAATACGCAGTATTTT
CDR3aa: CASSITWLNTQYF

v_gene: TRBV3-1/TRBV3-2
d_gene: .
abundance: .
j_gene: TRBJ2-7
CDR3nt: TGTGCCAGCAGCCAAGTAACAGGAACCTACGAGCAGTACTTC
CDR3aa: CASSQVTGTYEQYF

v_gene: TRBV5-1
d_gene: .
abundance: .
j_gene: TRBJ2-1
CDR3nt: TGCGCCAGCTGGACCTTAAGCGGGTCCGACAATGAGCAGTTCTTC
CDR3aa: CASWTLSGSDNEQFF

v_gene: TRBV28
d_gene: .
abundance: .
j_gene: TRBJ2-7
CDR3nt: TGTGCCAGCAGTTTTGAGGGTGTGCAGTACTTC
CDR3aa: CASSFEGVQYF

v_gene: TRBV6-5
d_gene: .
abundance: .
j_gene: TRBJ1-5
CDR3nt: TGTGCCAGCAAACCATCGGGAAGCAATCAGCCCCAGCATTTT
CDR3aa: CASKPSGSNQPQHF

v_gene: TRBV10-3
d_gene: .
abundance: .
j_gene: TRBJ2-2
CDR3nt: TGTGCCAGCTGTCCAGTGTCCACCGGGGAGCTGTTTTTT
CDR3aa: CASCPVSTGELFF

v_gene: TRBV7-2
d_gene: .
abundance: .
j_gene: TRBJ1-1
CDR3nt: TGTGCCAGCAGCTCAAGGTCGAGGAATTCGAACACTGAAGCTTTCTTT
CDR3aa: CASSSRSRNSNTEAFF

v_gene: TRBV15
d_gene: TRBD1
abundance: .
j_gene: TRBJ1-2
CDR3nt: TGTGCCACCAGCAGAGACGCGACAGGGAGTGGCTACACCTTC
CDR3aa: CATSRDATGSGYTF

v_gene: TRBV15
d_gene: .
abundance: once
j_gene: TRBJ1-1
CDR3nt: TGTGCCACCAGCAGGGGAGGGAAGGTCACTGAAGCTTTCTTT
CDR3aa: CATSRGGKVTEAFF

v_gene: TRBV3-1/TRBV3-2
d_gene: .
abundance: .
j_gene: TRBJ1-2
CDR3nt: TGTGCCACCTTTGGGGCAGGGCCTAACTATGGCTACACCTTC
CDR3aa: CATFGAGPNYGYTF

v_gene: TRBV5-1
d_gene: .
abundance: .
j_gene: TRBJ1-1
CDR3nt: TGCGCCAGCAGAAGCGGGGGCCAAGGAGCTTTCTTT
CDR3aa: CASRSGGQGAFF

v_gene: TRBV2
d_gene: .
abundance: .
j_gene: TRBJ1-5
CDR3nt: TGTGCCAGCAGCAATGATCAGCCCCAGCATTTT
CDR3aa: CASSNDQPQHF

v_gene: TRBV28
d_gene: TRBD1
abundance: .
j_gene: TRBJ1-1
CDR3nt: TGTGCCAGCAGGACAGGGGGTCACACTGAAGCTTTCTTT
CDR3aa: CASRTGGHTEAFF

v_gene: TRBV5-1
d_gene: .
abundance: .
j_gene: TRBJ1-4
CDR3nt: TGCGCCAGCAGGGCCGGTCGGGGAGAAAAACTGTTTTTT
CDR3aa: CASRAGRGEKLFF